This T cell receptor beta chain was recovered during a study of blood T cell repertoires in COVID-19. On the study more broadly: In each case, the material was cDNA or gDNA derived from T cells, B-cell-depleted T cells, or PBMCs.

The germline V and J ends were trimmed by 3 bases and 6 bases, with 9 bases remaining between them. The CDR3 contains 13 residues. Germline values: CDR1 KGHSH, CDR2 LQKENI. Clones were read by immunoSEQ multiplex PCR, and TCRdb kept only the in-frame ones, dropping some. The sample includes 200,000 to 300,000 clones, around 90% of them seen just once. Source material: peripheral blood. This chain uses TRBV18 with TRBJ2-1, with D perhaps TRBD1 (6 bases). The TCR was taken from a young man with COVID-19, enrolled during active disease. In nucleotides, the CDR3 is TGTGCCAGCTCACCCCAAGGGGGCAATGAGCAGTTCTTC. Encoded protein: CASSPQGGNEQFF.